What follows is one T cell receptor (beta chain) and its context. As yet, its antigen is unknown. V shed 6 bases and J shed 3 bases, with 11 bases lying between them. Germline-derived CDR1 and CDR2 are SGHNT and YENEEA. The CDR3 sequence is 13 residues long. The sample comes from a study of cytomegalovirus exposure and HLA in healthy donors. Turning to the study itself: Among some 400 genotyped donors, around 77% fell in the Caucasian-associated ancestry cluster.

Study results and caveats: HLA restriction was apparent for most CMV-associated TCR beta chains in a later analysis. It has been reported that TCR beta sequences accurately predicted the HLA-A and HLA-B alleles of most subjects.

PCR amplification relied on 60 Vbeta primers (plus 13 Jbeta primers). Only in-frame clones appear in the TCRdb table, and some are missing; sequencing was by immunoSEQ multiplex PCR. The sample records 65,000 to 85,000 clones, around 80% being singletons. The chain carries TRBV11-3 and TRBJ1-2; unclear D gene. The TCR originated in a man aged 50 to 59 in good health and CMV-seropositive. The sample taken for sequencing was PBMCs. The CDR3 region is CASSFQVDYGYTF. The CDR3 DNA sequence: TGTGCCAGCAGTTTCCAGGTGGACTATGGCTACACCTTC.